The 13 T cell receptor beta chains below were found in one sample sequenced in a study of cytomegalovirus exposure and HLA in healthy donors. Primers included in the PCR were 60 Vbeta and 13 Jbeta primers. Produced via immunoSEQ multiplex PCR; TCRdb's table is partial and in-frame only. The top ten hold more than 6.5% of the sample, which has around 140,000 clones, 8.9% seen once. The source material was PBMCs. Receptor source: a middle-aged woman in good health and CMV-seropositive.

The rearrangement links TRBV19 to TRBJ1-2; possibly TRBD1 for D (6 bases). Between the trimmed V and J ends, which lost 5 bases and 4 bases, there was a span of 11 bases. Germline V lookup: CDR1 LNHDA, CDR2 SQIVND (reference sequence). The CDR3 sequence is 13 residues long. The DNA for the CDR3 is TGTGCCAGTAGTCCAGAGGACAGCTATGGCTACACCTTC. Translation: CASSPEDSYGYTF.

This clone was counted a few times. The rearrangement links TRBV19 to TRBJ2-1; a weak D match, TRBD2 (7 bases). V lost 3 bases, J lost 2 bases, and 14 bases lay in between. The CDR3 covers 16 residues. Germline CDR1 LNHDA, CDR2 SQIVND (reference sequence). The CDR3 protein is CASSIRRGGAYNEQFF. The CDR3 coding sequence is TGTGCCAGTAGTATTCGTCGCGGGGGCGCCTACAATGAGCAGTTCTTC.

This clone was detected only a few times. The chain joins TRBV19 to TRBJ1-2, with 9 positions matching TRBD1. V lost 4 bases to trimming and J lost 7 bases; unmatched junction nucleotides: 7. The CDR3 totals 14 residues. Germline V gene lookup returns CDR1 LNHDA and CDR2 SQIVND (reference sequence). The CDR3 loop reads CASSTDRGVGGYTF. The CDR3 bases are TGTGCCAGTAGTACGGACAGGGGAGTTGGTGGCTACACCTTC. Using reference TRBV19 and TRBJ1-2 for the parts outside the CDR3, the full variable domain is DGGITQSPKYLFRKEGQNVTLSCEQNLNHDAMYWYRQDPGQGLRLIYYSQIVNDFQKGDIAEGYSVSREKKESFPLTVTSAQKNPTAFYLCASSTDRGVGGYTFGSGTRLTVV.

This chain joins TRBV13 and TRBJ1-6, with 7 bases fitting TRBD1. The CDR3 is 18 residues long. Germline V gene data show CDR1 as PRHDT and CDR2 as FYEKMQ (reference sequence). J lost 6 bases, V lost 2 bases, and 13 bases had no gene match. The CDR3 DNA reads TGTGCCAGCAGCTTAAGAGGTTCAGGGACAGCTCTTAATTCACCCCTCCACTTT. Protein sequence: CASSLRGSGTALNSPLHF. The full variable domain, with the rest looked up from reference TRBV13 and TRBJ1-6, is AAGVIQSPRHLIKEKRETATLKCYPIPRHDTVYWYQQGPGQDPQFLISFYEKMQSDKGSIPDRFSAQQFSDYHSELNMSSLELGDSALYFCASSLRGSGTALNSPLHFGNGTRLTVT.

The chain links TRBV11-2 to TRBJ2-2; D may be TRBD1 (5 bases). Deletions cut 6 bases from V and 1 base from J, with 15 bases between. The CDR3 spans 16 residues. Germline V gene sequence: CDR1 SGHAT, CDR2 FQNNGV. As DNA, the CDR3 is TGTGCCAGCAGGATTTGGGGCAGAGGGAACACCGGGGAGCTGTTTTTT. Residues: CASRIWGRGNTGELFF. Based on the CDR3 plus reference TRBV11-2 and TRBJ2-2, the full variable domain is EAGVAQSPRYKIIEKRQSVAFWCNPISGHATLYWYQQILGQGPKLLIQFQNNGVVDDSQLPKDRFSAERLKGVDSTLKIQPAKLEDSAVYLCASRIWGRGNTGELFFGEGSRLTVL.

The chain uses TRBV7-9 and TRBJ2-1, with 14 bases matching TRBD2. Germline V gives CDR1 SEHNR, CDR2 FQNEAQ (reference sequence). The CDR3 covers 15 residues. V was pared by 5 bases and J by 9 bases, with 6 bases of the junction left unmatched. The CDR3 spells CASSHGLAGGLEQFF. CDR3 bases: TGTGCCAGCAGCCACGGACTAGCGGGGGGTCTTGAGCAGTTCTTC.

This CDR3 reads CASSFDTGAEQYF. CDR3 DNA: TGTGCCAGCAGCTTCGACACAGGGGCCGAGCAGTACTTC. The genes are TRBV7-2 and TRBJ2-7; 7 bases line up with TRBD1. The germline V gene encodes CDR1 SGHTA and CDR2 FQGNSA. Losses at the gene ends were 3 bases for V and 6 bases for J; bases not matched to a gene: 5. The CDR3 has 13 residues.

The chain couples TRBV28 to TRBJ1-1, with a possible D match to TRBD1 (5 bases). Germline CDR1 MDHEN, CDR2 SYDVKM. CDR3 length: 15 residues. V was pared by 6 bases and J by 1 base, with 15 bases between. For the CDR3, the DNA is TGTGCCAGCAGCACCCCAGGTGGGGCGAACACTGAAGCTTTCTTT. Amino acids: CASSTPGGANTEAFF.

The genes are TRBV27 and TRBJ2-7; 11 bases align to TRBD2. Germline assignment: CDR1 MNHEY and CDR2 SMNVEV (reference sequence). The CDR3 spans 16 residues. With 4 bases clipped from V and 7 bases from J, the junction kept 12 bases outside the gene matches. CDR3 coding DNA: TGTGCCAGCAGTTCGCTAGCGGGGGGCGGACGGCGGGAGCAGTACTTC. Amino acids: CASSSLAGGGRREQYF.

This chain uses TRBV10-3 with TRBJ1-1; D not resolved. V lost 0 bases and J 8 bases, leaving 7 bases between the germline ends. Germline V gene lookup returns CDR1 ENHRY and CDR2 SYGVKD. This CDR3 contains 12 residues. CDR3 DNA sequence: TGTGCCATCAGTGAGTCGGGCAAAGAAGCTTTCTTT. Its protein product is CAISESGKEAFF.

V usage is TRBV2 and J usage is TRBJ1-1; D may be TRBD1 (6 bases). Per germline, CDR1 SNHLY and CDR2 FYNNEI. V lost 1 base and J lost 2, with 17 bases in between. The CDR3 is 17 amino acids. CDR3 sequence: CASSEGSRGRRNTEAFF. CDR3 bases: TGTGCCAGCAGTGAAGGATCCAGGGGCCGCAGAAACACTGAAGCTTTCTTT.

This clone has more than one count but fewer than ten. This rearrangement joins TRBV2 to TRBJ1-1; no definite D call. Trimming removed 6 bases at V and 4 bases at J, with 15 bases between. The CDR3 is 14 residues long. Germline loops: CDR1 SNHLY, CDR2 FYNNEI. The CDR3 bases are TGTGCCAGCAGGATAGAGCGGGGTGGCACTGAAGCTTTCTTT. This codes for CASRIERGGTEAFF.

V usage is TRBV10-3 and J usage is TRBJ2-2; TRBD1 matches 7 bases. Germline trimming cut 8 bases from V and 4 bases from J; bases unmatched to any gene: 4. Germline V CDR1 and CDR2: ENHRY, SYGVKD. This CDR3 has 13 amino acids. This CDR3 reads CAIRDRPTGELFF. The CDR3 DNA reads TGTGCCATCCGGGACAGACCCACCGGGGAGCTGTTTTTT.